Following are 22 T cell receptor beta chains from one sample sequenced in a study of molecular identifiers for immune sequencing clone quantification. Via MiXCR, TCRdb re-called the PCR reads, giving one row per CDR3 protein. This sample yields about 510,000 distinct CDR3 sequences, of which roughly 24% are seen a single time; around 0.79% belongs to the top ten. Specimen: naive CD8+ T cells from blood, with Jurkat cell RNA spiked in. As to subset: FACS-sorted CD8+CD4-CCR7+CD45RA+ naive T cells. These TCRs come from a human donor in good health. Some libraries in this study had Jurkat cell RNA spiked in.

The V gene is TRBV5-6, the J gene TRBJ1-1; a weak D match, TRBD1 (6 bases). This CDR3 is 14 amino acids long. CDR1 is SGHDT and CDR2 is YYEEEE in the germline V gene. V was trimmed by 2 bases and J by 6 bases, leaving 14 bases between them. The CDR3 spells CASSFRGGGPEAFF. The CDR3 DNA follows: TGTGCCAGCAGCTTTAGGGGAGGGGGGCCTGAAGCTTTCTTT.

V usage is TRBV6-2 or TRBV6-3 and J usage is TRBJ2-1, with D unresolved. This CDR3 is built from 12 residues. In germline, CDR1 is MNHEY, CDR2 SVGEGT. Trimming left V 2 bases short and J 7 bases short, with 6 bases between. DNA for the CDR3: TGTGCCAGCAGTTACAATGTGAATGAGCAGTTCTTC. It specifies CASSYNVNEQFF.

V and J are TRBV5-1 and TRBJ2-7; D is undetermined. With 5 bases removed from V and 2 bases from J, the gap between germline ends came to 11 bases. Germline CDR1 is SGHRS and CDR2 is YFSETQ. The CDR3 has 13 residues. This CDR3 reads CASRNFPAYEQYF. For the CDR3, the DNA is TGCGCCAGCAGGAACTTCCCGGCCTACGAGCAGTACTTC.

This clonotype was detected many times. The chain combines TRBV2 with TRBJ1-1, with TRBD1 as a possible D gene (5 bases). The CDR3 totals 16 residues. Per germline, CDR1 SNHLY and CDR2 FYNNEI. DNA for the CDR3: TGTGCTACGTTTGAGGCGGCAGGGAGTATGAACACTGAAGCTTTCTTT. Protein sequence: CATFEAAGSMNTEAFF.

The chain employs TRBV19 and TRBJ1-4; possible D gene TRBD1, 6 bases. The CDR3 is 14 residues long. Trimming removed 9 bases at V and 0 bases at J, with 11 bases between. Germline loops: CDR1 LNHDA, CDR2 SQIVND (reference sequence). CDR3 nucleotides: TGTGCCAGCGGCCCAGGGGCAACTAATGAAAAACTGTTTTTT. Encoded protein: CASGPGATNEKLFF. Based on the CDR3 plus reference TRBV19 and TRBJ1-4, the full variable domain is DGGITQSPKYLFRKEGQNVTLSCEQNLNHDAMYWYRQDPGQGLRLIYYSQIVNDFQKGDIAEGYSVSREKKESFPLTVTSAQKNPTAFYLCASGPGATNEKLFFGSGTQLSVL.

Regarding this clonotype: A much bigger clone sits one base away, suggesting this may be a read error. V gene TRBV4-3 combines with J gene TRBJ2-6; no clear D. There are 17 residues in the CDR3. The V gene's germline CDR1 is LGHNA and CDR2 YSLEER. The CDR3: CASSQDTSLGRANVQTF. Written as DNA, the CDR3 is TGCGCCAGCAGCCAAGATACGAGTTTGGGCCGGGCCAACGTCCAGACTTTC.

V gene TRBV4-3 combines with J gene TRBJ1-4, with TRBD1 identical over 9 bases. V shed 1 base, J shed 1 base, and the junction held 7 bases outside the gene matches. This CDR3 is 18 amino acids long. Germline values: CDR1 LGHNA, CDR2 YSLEER. CDR3 coding DNA: TGCGCCAGCAGCCAAGGACAGGGGGAATTTATAACTAATGAAAAACTGTTTTTT. Translated, it gives CASSQGQGEFITNEKLFF.

The CDR3 here is CASSKGGDRALLGQETQYF. As DNA, the CDR3 is TGTGCCAGCAGCAAAGGGGGGGACAGGGCCCTCCTGGGCCAAGAGACCCAGTACTTC. The chain links TRBV21-1 to TRBJ2-5; TRBD2, as called in the table, went unchecked against the DNA. TRBV21-1 is assigned pseudogene status. The CDR3 is 19 residues long.

The V and J genes are TRBV5-1 and TRBJ2-3, with D unresolved. The length of the CDR3 is 15 residues. V was shortened by 2 bases and J by 0 bases, with 10 bases between the two germline ends. Germline V gene lookup returns CDR1 SGHRS and CDR2 YFSETQ. For the CDR3, the DNA is TGCGCCAGCAGCTTTAACGGGTTTAGCACAGATACGCAGTATTTT. It encodes CASSFNGFSTDTQYF.

The chain links TRBV27 to TRBJ2-4; D gene ambiguous. V was pared by 4 bases and J by 1 base, with 14 bases between. The CDR3 has 16 amino acids. Germline assignment: CDR1 MNHEY and CDR2 SMNVEV (reference sequence). CDR3 protein: CASSSIHVPAKNIQYF. The CDR3 DNA sequence: TGTGCCAGCAGTTCCATCCACGTCCCTGCCAAAAACATTCAGTACTTC.

As to this clonotype: A much larger clone lies one base from this, so it may be a read error. V usage is TRBV4-2 and J usage is TRBJ1-1; no reliable D call. With 0 bases removed from V and 2 bases from J, the gap between germline ends came to 16 bases. The CDR3 length is 17 residues. The germline CDR1 and CDR2 sequences are LGHNA and YNFKEQ. CDR3 residues: CASSQDWQSHINTEAFF. The CDR3 bases are TGTGCCAGCAGCCAAGATTGGCAGAGTCACATTAACACTGAAGCTTTCTTT.

This clonotype was counted between two and nine times. The rearrangement links TRBV20-1 to TRBJ2-7; a weak D match, TRBD1 (5 bases). CDR3 length equals 13 residues. Trimming took off 6 bases at V and 2 bases at J, with 14 bases between the two ends. In germline, CDR1 is DFQATT, CDR2 SNEGSKA (reference sequence). The CDR3 loop is CSAKTDTPYEQYF. The CDR3 DNA reads TGCAGTGCGAAGACGGACACCCCCTACGAGCAGTACTTC.

The CDR3 region is CSPATAYLVSANEQFF. The CDR3 DNA is TGCAGTCCTGCGACCGCTTACCTCGTTTCTGCTAATGAGCAGTTCTTC. This sequence joins TRBV20-1 and TRBJ2-1, with D uncertain. Trimming took off 8 bases at V and 7 bases at J, with 27 bases between the two ends. This CDR3 has 16 residues. Germline assignment: CDR1 DFQATT and CDR2 SNEGSKA (reference sequence).

This clonotype has a handful of counts. J is TRBJ2-5 and V is TRBV30; the D is unclear. In germline, CDR1 is GTSNPN, CDR2 SVGIG (reference sequence). There are 12 residues in the CDR3. V was trimmed by 4 bases and J by 5 bases, leaving 11 bases between them. The CDR3 region is CAWIGSAETQYF. The CDR3 region has the DNA TGTGCCTGGATTGGTTCTGCGGAGACCCAGTACTTC. The full variable domain, its missing parts supplied by reference TRBV30 and TRBJ2-5, is SQTIHQWPATLVQPVGSPLSLECTVEGTSNPNLYWYRQAAGRGLQLLFYSVGIGQISSEVPQNLSASRPQDRQFILSSKKLLLSDSGFYLCAWIGSAETQYFGPGTRLLVL.

This clonotype has a handful of counts. This chain links TRBV4-1 with TRBJ2-7; 9 bases match TRBD1. This CDR3 contains 16 residues. The ends lost 4 bases at V and 1 base at J; junction bases unmatched: 8. Germline V CDR1 and CDR2: MGHRA, YSYEKL. CDR3 DNA sequence: TGCGCCAGCAGCCCCATAGCCGGGACAGGGTCCTACGAGCAGTACTTC. Protein sequence: CASSPIAGTGSYEQYF.

This clonotype was detected many times. The chain carries TRBV7-9 and TRBJ2-7; a weak D match, TRBD2 (6 bases). The ends were cut back, 6 bases at V and 5 bases at J, with 11 bases in the middle. The CDR3 has 12 residues. Germline V gene data show CDR1 as SEHNR and CDR2 as FQNEAQ (reference sequence). CDR3 residues: CASSNSGHEQYF. In nucleotides, the CDR3 is TGTGCCAGCAGTAATAGCGGCCACGAGCAGTACTTC. Combining the CDR3 with reference TRBV7-9 and TRBJ2-7 gives the whole variable domain DTGVSQNPRHKITKRGQNVTFRCDPISEHNRLYWYRQTLGQGPEFLTYFQNEAQLEKSRLLSDRFSAERPKGSFSTLEIQRTEQGDSAMYLCASSNSGHEQYFGPGTRLTVT.

This clonotype was seen only a few times. CDR3 region: CSARGVSDRAYEQYF. The DNA for the CDR3 is TGCAGTGCTAGAGGGGTTTCGGACAGGGCCTACGAGCAGTACTTC. The chain uses TRBV20-1 and TRBJ2-7, with 8 positions matching TRBD1. The CDR3 totals 15 residues. Per germline, CDR1 DFQATT and CDR2 SNEGSKA (reference sequence). V was clipped by 1 base and J by 2 bases; unmatched bases: 7.

Ten or more counts support this clonotype. This rearrangement joins TRBV12-3 or TRBV12-4 to TRBJ1-4, with 8 bases identical to TRBD1. V lost 2 bases, J lost 8 bases, and 4 bases stayed unmatched. The CDR3 covers 14 residues. The CDR3 region has the DNA TGTGCCAGCAGTTTACAGGGGGCCAGGGAAAAACTGTTTTTT. It translates to CASSLQGAREKLFF.

This clonotype was observed a handful of times. The chain links TRBV6-5 to TRBJ2-5, with no clear D. The CDR3 length is 15 residues. V dropped 0 bases and J dropped 2 bases, with 10 bases sitting between them. Germline assignment: CDR1 MNHEY and CDR2 SVGAGI. For the CDR3, the DNA is TGTGCCAGCAGTTACTCGAACGCGGAACAAGAGACCCAGTACTTC. Its translation is CASSYSNAEQETQYF.

This rearrangement joins TRBV16 to TRBJ1-1, with 10 nucleotides matching TRBD1. Germline V gives CDR1 KGHSY, CDR2 FQNENV. The length of the CDR3 is 18 residues. Unmatched junction bases numbered 13, after V lost 2 bases and J lost 4 bases. The CDR3 reads CASSQNVRQGARGTEAFF. Here the CDR3 DNA reads TGTGCCAGCAGCCAAAACGTCCGACAGGGGGCGCGGGGCACTGAAGCTTTCTTT. Full variable domain (remainder filled in from reference TRBV16 and TRBJ1-1): GEEVAQTPKHLVRGEGQKAKLYCAPIKGHSYVFWYQQVLKNEFKFLISFQNENVFDETGMPKERFSAKCLPNSPCSLEIQATKLEDSAVYFCASSQNVRQGARGTEAFFGQGTRLTVV.

This clonotype was counted between two and nine times. V and J are TRBV6-2 or TRBV6-3 and TRBJ2-1, with a tentative D call TRBD1 (5 bases). V was trimmed by 6 bases and J by 9 bases, leaving 18 bases between them. The germline gives CDR1 MNHEY, CDR2 SVGEGT. CDR3 length: 14 residues. The CDR3 nucleotides are TGTGCCAGCAGCCCCTGGGGCAGCCACAGTGAGCAGTTCTTC. It is translated as CASSPWGSHSEQFF.

To note about this clonotype: Given a much more abundant clone one base away, this may be a read error. This chain joins TRBV7-9 and TRBJ2-1; no definite D call. The germline V and J ends were trimmed by 1 base and 9 bases, with 13 bases remaining between them. The CDR3 has 14 residues. The germline V gene has CDR1 SEHNR and CDR2 FQNEAQ (reference sequence). CDR3 region: CASSLEPAPFEQFF. In DNA form, the CDR3 reads TGTGCCAGCAGCTTAGAACCAGCGCCCTTTGAGCAGTTCTTC. Variable domain in full (rest from reference TRBV7-9 and TRBJ2-1): DTGVSQNPRHKITKRGQNVTFRCDPISEHNRLYWYRQTLGQGPEFLTYFQNEAQLEKSRLLSDRFSAERPKGSFSTLEIQRTEQGDSAMYLCASSLEPAPFEQFFGPGTRLTVL.